This T cell receptor beta chain was observed in a study of post-analysis software for immune sequencing data. Study-level information: Some patients lacked subtype; others had relapsing-remitting, secondary progressive or progressive-relapsing disease. Study-wide findings and caveats: There were five TRBV segments more frequent in patients than controls, and TRBV5-6, TRBV5-1 and TRBV20-1 were among them. Under F measure analysis, samples from one preparation batch co-clustered strongly. For normalized Chao1 diversity, multiple sclerosis patients scored significantly lower than controls did.

V gave up 3 bases and J gave up 0 bases, with 12 bases separating them. This CDR3 contains 15 residues. From germline, CDR1 is SGHTA and CDR2 FQGNSA. TCR beta libraries were prepared from cDNA with unique molecular identifiers. Once about 0.95 to 10 million T cells were used, approximately 470,000 cDNA molecules resulted. TCRdb used MiXCR to reprocess the PCR reads, holding one entry per CDR3 protein. The sample holds about 560,000 distinct CDR3 sequences, roughly 47% seen once. This clonotype was picked up a small number of times. Its antigen is unidentified. The TCR sequence derives from a girl aged 10-17 years with multiple sclerosis. Source material: blood. This chain connects TRBV7-2 to TRBJ2-7, with TRBD2 as a possible D gene (5 bases). CDR3: CASSLTTRSSYEQYF. The CDR3 bases are TGTGCCAGCAGCTTGACTACGAGGAGCTCCTACGAGCAGTACTTC.